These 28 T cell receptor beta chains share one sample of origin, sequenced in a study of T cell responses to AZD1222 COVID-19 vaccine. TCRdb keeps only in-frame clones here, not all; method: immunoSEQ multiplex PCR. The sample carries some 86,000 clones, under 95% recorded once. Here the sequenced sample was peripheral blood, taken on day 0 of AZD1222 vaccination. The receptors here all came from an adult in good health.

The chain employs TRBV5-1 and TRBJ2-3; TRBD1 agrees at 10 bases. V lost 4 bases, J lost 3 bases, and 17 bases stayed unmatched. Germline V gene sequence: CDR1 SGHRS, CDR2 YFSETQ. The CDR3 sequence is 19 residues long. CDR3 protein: CASSPRAPGTGVRTDTQYF. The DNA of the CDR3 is TGCGCCAGCAGCCCGCGGGCGCCCGGGACAGGGGTTCGTACAGATACGCAGTATTTT. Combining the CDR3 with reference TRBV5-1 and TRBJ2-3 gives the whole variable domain KAGVTQTPRYLIKTRGQQVTLSCSPISGHRSVSWYQQTPGQGLQFLFEYFSETQRNKGNFPGRFSGRQFSNSRSEMNVSTLELGDSALYLCASSPRAPGTGVRTDTQYFGPGTRLTVL.

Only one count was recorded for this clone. CDR3 in DNA: TGTGCCAGCAGTACCCCGGGCGGGCGCGGCGAGCAGTACTTC. It is translated as CASSTPGGRGEQYF. The rearrangement links TRBV28 to TRBJ2-7, with D maybe TRBD2 (5 bases). Germline V gene sequence: CDR1 MDHEN, CDR2 SYDVKM. Trimming took 5 bases from V and 6 from J, leaving 17 bases between them. The CDR3 totals 14 residues.

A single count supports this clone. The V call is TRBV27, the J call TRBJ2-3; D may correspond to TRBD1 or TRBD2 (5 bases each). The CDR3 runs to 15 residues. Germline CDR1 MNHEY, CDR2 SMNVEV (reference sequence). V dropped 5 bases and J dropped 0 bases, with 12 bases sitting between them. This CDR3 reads CASSPRGTSTDTQYF. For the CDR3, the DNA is TGTGCCAGCAGTCCCCGGGGCACTAGCACAGATACGCAGTATTTT.

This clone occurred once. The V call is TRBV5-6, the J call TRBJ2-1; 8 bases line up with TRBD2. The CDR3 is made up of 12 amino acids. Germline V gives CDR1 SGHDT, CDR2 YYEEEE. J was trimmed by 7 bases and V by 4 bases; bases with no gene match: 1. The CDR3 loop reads CASSTSGNEQFF. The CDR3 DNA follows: TGTGCCAGCAGCACTAGCGGAAATGAGCAGTTCTTC.

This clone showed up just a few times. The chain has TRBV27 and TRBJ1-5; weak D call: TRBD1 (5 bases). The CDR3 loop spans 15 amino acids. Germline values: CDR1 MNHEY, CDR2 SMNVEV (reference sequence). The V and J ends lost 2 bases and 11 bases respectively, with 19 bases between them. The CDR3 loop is CASSLSGGGGLAQHF. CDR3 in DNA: TGTGCCAGCAGTTTAAGCGGGGGTGGGGGTCTAGCCCAGCATTTT.

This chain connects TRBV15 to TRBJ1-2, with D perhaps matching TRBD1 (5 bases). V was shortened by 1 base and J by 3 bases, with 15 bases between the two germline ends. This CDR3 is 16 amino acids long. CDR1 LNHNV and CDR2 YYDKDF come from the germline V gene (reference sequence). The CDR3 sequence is CATSRARGRVDYGYTF. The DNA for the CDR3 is TGTGCCACCAGCAGAGCCCGCGGCAGGGTGGACTATGGCTACACCTTC.

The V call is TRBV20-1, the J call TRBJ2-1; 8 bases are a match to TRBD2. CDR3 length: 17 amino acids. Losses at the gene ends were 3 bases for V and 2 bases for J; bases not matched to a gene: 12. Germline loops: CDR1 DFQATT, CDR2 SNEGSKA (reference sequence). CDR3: CSASDHGRALTYNEQFF. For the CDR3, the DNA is TGCAGTGCTAGTGATCACGGGAGGGCCCTTACCTACAATGAGCAGTTCTTC.

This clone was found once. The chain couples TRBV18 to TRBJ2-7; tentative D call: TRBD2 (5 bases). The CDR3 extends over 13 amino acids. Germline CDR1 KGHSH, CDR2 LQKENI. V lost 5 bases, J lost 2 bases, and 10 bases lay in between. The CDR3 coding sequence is TGTGCCAGCTCATACGGGGTTGCCTACGAGCAGTACTTC. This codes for CASSYGVAYEQYF.

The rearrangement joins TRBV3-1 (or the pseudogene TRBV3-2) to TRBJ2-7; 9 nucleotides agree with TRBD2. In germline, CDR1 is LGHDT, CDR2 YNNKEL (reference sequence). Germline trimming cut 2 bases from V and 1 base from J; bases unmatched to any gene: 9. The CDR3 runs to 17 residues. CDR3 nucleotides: TGTGCCAGCAGCCAAAGATGTCCTAGCGGGAAGTCCTACGAGCAGTACTTC. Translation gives CASSQRCPSGKSYEQYF.

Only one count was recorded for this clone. This CDR3 is CASSLDGRPYNEQFF. CDR3 DNA: TGCGCCAGCAGCTTGGACGGGAGGCCCTACAATGAGCAGTTCTTC. The V and J genes are TRBV5-1 and TRBJ2-1; 7 bases map to TRBD2. Germline V lookup: CDR1 SGHRS, CDR2 YFSETQ. The trim removed 0 bases at V and 2 bases at J, leaving 2 bases unmatched. The CDR3 covers 15 residues.

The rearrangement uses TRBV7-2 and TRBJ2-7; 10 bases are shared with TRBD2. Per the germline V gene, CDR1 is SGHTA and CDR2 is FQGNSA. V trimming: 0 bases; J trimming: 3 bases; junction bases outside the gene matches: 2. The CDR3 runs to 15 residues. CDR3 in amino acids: CASSLAASGSYEQYF. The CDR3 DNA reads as TGTGCCAGCAGCTTAGCGGCTAGCGGGAGCTACGAGCAGTACTTC. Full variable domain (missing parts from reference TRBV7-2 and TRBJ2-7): GAGVSQSPSNKVTEKGKDVELRCDPISGHTALYWYRQSLGQGLEFLIYFQGNSAPDKSGLPSDRFSAERTGGSVSTLTIQRTQQEDSAVYLCASSLAASGSYEQYFGPGTRLTVT.

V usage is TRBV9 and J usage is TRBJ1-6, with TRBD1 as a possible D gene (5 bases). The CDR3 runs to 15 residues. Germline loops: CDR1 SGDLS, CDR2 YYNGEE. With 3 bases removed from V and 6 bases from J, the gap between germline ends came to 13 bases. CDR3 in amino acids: CASSAQGTGNSPLHF. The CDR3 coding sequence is TGTGCCAGCAGCGCACAAGGGACGGGTAATTCACCCCTCCACTTT.

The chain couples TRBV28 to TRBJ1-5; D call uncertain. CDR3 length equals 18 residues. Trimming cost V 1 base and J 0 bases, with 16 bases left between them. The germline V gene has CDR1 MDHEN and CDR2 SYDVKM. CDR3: CASSLSLGVWNSNQPQHF. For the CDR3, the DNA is TGTGCCAGCAGTTTATCCCTTGGGGTTTGGAATAGCAATCAGCCCCAGCATTTT.

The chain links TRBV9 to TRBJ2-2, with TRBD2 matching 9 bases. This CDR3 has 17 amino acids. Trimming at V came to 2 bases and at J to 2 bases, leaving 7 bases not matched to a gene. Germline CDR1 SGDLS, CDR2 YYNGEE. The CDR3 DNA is TGTGCCAGCAGCGTTTTTTTTGGGACTAGCAACACCGGGGAGCTGTTTTTT. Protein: CASSVFFGTSNTGELFF.

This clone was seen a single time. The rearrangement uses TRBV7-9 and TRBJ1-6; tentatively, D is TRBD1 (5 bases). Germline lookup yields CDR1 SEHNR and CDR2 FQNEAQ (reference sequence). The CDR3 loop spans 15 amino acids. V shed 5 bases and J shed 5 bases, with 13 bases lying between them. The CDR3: CASSPQGRNNSPLHF. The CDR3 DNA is TGTGCCAGCAGCCCCCAGGGACGGAATAATTCACCCCTCCACTTT.

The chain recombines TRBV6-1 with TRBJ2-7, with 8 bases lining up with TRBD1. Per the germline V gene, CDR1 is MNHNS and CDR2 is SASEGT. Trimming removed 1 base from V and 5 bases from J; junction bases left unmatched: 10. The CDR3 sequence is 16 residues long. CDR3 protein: CASSEDFTRGLDEQYF. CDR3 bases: TGTGCCAGCAGTGAAGACTTTACCAGGGGGCTCGACGAGCAGTACTTC.

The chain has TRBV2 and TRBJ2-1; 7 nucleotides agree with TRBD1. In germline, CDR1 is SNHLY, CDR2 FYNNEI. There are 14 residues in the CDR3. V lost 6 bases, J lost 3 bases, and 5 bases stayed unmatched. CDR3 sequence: CASRTGSLYNEQFF. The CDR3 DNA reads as TGTGCCAGCAGGACAGGGAGTCTCTACAATGAGCAGTTCTTC.

The CDR3 loop is CASSRPAKGAEAFF. The CDR3 nucleotides are TGTGCCAGCAGCCGCCCGGCGAAGGGAGCTGAAGCTTTCTTT. The chain couples TRBV5-4 to TRBJ1-1; no clear D. V shed 4 bases and J shed 6 bases, with 16 bases lying between them. The CDR3 length is 14 residues. Germline V CDR1 and CDR2: SGHNT, YYREEE (reference sequence).

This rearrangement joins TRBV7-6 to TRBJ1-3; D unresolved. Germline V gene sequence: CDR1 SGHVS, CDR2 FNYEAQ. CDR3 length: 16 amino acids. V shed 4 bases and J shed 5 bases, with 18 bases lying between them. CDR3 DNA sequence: TGTGCCAGCAGCTCTGGAGTACGGGTGGGGAGAAACACCATATATTTT. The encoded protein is CASSSGVRVGRNTIYF. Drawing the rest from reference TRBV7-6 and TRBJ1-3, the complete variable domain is GAGVSQSPRYKVTKRGQDVALRCDPISGHVSLYWYRQALGQGPEFLTYFNYEAQQDKSGLPNDRFSAERPEGSISTLTIQRTEQRDSAMYRCASSSGVRVGRNTIYFGEGSWLTVV.

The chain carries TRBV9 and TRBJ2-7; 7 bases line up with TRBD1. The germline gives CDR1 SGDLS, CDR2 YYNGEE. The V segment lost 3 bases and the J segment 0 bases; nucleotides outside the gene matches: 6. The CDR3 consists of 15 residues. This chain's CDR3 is CASSAMTGPSYEQYF. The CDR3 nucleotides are TGTGCCAGCAGCGCGATGACAGGGCCCTCCTACGAGCAGTACTTC.

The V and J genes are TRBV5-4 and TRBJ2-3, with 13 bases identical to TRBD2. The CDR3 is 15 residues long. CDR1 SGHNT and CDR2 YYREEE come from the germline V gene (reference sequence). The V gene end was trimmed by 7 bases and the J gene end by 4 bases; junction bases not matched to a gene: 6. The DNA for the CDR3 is TGTGCCAGCGCGACTAGCGGGAGGTTGGCAGATACGCAGTATTTT. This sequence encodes CASATSGRLADTQYF. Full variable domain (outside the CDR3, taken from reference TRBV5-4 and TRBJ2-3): ETGVTQSPTHLIKTRGQQVTLRCSSQSGHNTVSWYQQALGQGPQFIFQYYREEENGRGNFPPRFSGLQFPNYSSELNVNALELDDSALYLCASATSGRLADTQYFGPGTRLTVL.

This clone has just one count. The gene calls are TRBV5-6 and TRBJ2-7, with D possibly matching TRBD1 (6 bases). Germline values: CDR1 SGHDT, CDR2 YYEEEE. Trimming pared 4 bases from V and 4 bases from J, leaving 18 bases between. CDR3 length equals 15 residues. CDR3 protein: CASSQGGTGTYEQYF. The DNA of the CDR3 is TGTGCCAGCAGCCAAGGGGGAACCGGGACATACGAGCAGTACTTC.

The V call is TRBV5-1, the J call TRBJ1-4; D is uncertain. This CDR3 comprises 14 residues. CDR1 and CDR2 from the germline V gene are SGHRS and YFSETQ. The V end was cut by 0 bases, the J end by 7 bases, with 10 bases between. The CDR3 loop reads CASSLDRSREKLFF. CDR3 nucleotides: TGCGCCAGCAGCTTGGACAGATCGCGTGAAAAACTGTTTTTT.

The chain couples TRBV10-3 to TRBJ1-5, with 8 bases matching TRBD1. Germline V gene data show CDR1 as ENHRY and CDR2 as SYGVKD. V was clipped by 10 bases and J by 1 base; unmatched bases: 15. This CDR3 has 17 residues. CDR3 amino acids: CATSAGQGGWSNQPQHF. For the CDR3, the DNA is TGTGCCACCAGCGCAGGACAGGGAGGATGGAGCAATCAGCCCCAGCATTTT.

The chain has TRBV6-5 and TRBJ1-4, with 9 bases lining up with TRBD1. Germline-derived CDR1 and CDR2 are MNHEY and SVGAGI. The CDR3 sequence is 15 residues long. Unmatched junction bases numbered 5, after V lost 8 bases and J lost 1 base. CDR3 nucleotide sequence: TGTGCCAGCTCGTACAGGGGGCGAACTAATGAAAAACTGTTTTTT. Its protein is CASSYRGRTNEKLFF.

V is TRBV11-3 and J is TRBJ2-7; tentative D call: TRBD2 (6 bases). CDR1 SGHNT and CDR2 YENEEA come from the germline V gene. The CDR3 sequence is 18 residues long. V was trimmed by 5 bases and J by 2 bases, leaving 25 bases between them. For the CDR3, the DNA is TGTGCCAGCAGCCCCCGGCACCCAGGGACTCTACGCCCCTACGAGCAGTACTTC. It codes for CASSPRHPGTLRPYEQYF.

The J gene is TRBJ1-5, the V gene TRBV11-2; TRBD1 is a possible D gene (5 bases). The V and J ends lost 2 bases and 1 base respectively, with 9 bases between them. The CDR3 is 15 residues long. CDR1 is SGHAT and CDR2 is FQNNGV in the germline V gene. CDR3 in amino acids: CASSLWGGSNQPQHF. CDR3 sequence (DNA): TGTGCCAGCAGCTTATGGGGGGGGAGCAATCAGCCCCAGCATTTT.

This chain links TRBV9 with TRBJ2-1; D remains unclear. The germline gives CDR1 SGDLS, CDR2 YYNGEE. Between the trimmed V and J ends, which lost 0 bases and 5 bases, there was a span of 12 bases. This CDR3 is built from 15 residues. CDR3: CASSVALGPHNEQFF. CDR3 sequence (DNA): TGTGCCAGCAGCGTAGCTTTAGGTCCCCACAATGAGCAGTTCTTC. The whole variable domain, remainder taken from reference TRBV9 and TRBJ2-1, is DSGVTQTPKHLITATGQRVTLRCSPRSGDLSVYWYQQSLDQGLQFLIQYYNGEERAKGNILERFSAQQFPDLHSELNLSSLELGDSALYFCASSVALGPHNEQFFGPGTRLTVL.